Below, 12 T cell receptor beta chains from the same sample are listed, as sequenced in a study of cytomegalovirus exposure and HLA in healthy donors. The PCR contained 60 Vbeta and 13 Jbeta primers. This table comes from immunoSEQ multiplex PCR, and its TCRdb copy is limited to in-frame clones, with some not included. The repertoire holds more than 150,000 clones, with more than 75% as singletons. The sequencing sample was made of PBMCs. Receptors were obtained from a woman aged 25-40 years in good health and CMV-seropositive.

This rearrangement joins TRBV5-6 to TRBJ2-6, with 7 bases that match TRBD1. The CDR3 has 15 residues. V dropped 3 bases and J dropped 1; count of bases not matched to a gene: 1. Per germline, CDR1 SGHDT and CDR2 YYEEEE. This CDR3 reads CASSSTGSGANVLTF. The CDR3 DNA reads TGTGCCAGCAGCTCGACAGGGTCTGGGGCCAACGTCCTGACTTTC.

The DNA of the CDR3 is TGCGCCAGCAGCAGGGGACAGGGCACAGATACGCAGTATTTT. As protein: CASSRGQGTDTQYF. The chain recombines TRBV5-1 with TRBJ2-3, with TRBD1 identical over 8 bases. Germline V gene lookup returns CDR1 SGHRS and CDR2 YFSETQ. CDR3 length: 14 residues. J lost 1 base, V lost 4 bases, and 2 bases had no gene match. The full variable domain, with the rest looked up from reference TRBV5-1 and TRBJ2-3, is KAGVTQTPRYLIKTRGQQVTLSCSPISGHRSVSWYQQTPGQGLQFLFEYFSETQRNKGNFPGRFSGRQFSNSRSEMNVSTLELGDSALYLCASSRGQGTDTQYFGPGTRLTVL.

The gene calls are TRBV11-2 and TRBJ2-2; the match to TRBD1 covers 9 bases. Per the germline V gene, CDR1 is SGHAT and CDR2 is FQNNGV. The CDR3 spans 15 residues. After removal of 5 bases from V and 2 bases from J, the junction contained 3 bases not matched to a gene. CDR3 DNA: TGTGCCAGCAGCCAGACAGGGGGAAACACCGGGGAGCTGTTTTTT. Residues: CASSQTGGNTGELFF.

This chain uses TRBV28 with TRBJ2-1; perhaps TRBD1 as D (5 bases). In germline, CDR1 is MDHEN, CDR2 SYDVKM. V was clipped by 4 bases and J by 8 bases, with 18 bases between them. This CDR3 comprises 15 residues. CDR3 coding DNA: TGTGCCAGCAGTTCCCCCCAGGGAACGAGCGATGAGCAGTTCTTC. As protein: CASSSPQGTSDEQFF. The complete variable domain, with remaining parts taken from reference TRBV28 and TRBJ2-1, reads DVKVTQSSRYLVKRTGEKVFLECVQDMDHENMFWYRQDPGLGLRLIYFSYDVKMKEKGDIPEGYSVSREKKERFSLILESASTNQTSMYLCASSSPQGTSDEQFFGPGTRLTVL.

CDR3: CASSLGGTGQDEQFF. CDR3 coding DNA: TGTGCCAGCAGCTTAGGAGGCACGGGACAGGATGAGCAGTTCTTC. The chain carries TRBV11-3 and TRBJ2-1, with 8 bases aligning to TRBD1. CDR3 length: 15 residues. Germline V gene data show CDR1 as SGHNT and CDR2 as YENEEA. The ends lost 1 base at V and 8 bases at J; junction bases unmatched: 7.

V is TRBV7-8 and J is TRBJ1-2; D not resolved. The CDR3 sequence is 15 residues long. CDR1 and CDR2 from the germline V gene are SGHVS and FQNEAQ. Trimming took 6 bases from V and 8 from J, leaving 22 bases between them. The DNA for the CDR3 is TGTGCCAGCAGTCCCACTAAGCGGCCACCGGAGGGCTACACCTTC. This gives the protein CASSPTKRPPEGYTF.

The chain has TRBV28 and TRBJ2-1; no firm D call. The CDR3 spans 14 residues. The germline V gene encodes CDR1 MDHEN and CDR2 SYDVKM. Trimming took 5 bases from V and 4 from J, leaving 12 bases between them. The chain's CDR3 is CASSTRSLYNEQFF. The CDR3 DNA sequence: TGTGCCAGCAGTACGCGGAGCCTATACAATGAGCAGTTCTTC.

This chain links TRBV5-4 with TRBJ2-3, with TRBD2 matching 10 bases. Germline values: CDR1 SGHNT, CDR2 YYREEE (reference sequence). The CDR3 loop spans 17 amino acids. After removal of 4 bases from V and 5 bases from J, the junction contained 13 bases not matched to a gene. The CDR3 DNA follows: TGTGCCAGCAGCAGCAGATATCTAGCGGGGGTGGGAGATACGCAGTATTTT. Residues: CASSSRYLAGVGDTQYF.

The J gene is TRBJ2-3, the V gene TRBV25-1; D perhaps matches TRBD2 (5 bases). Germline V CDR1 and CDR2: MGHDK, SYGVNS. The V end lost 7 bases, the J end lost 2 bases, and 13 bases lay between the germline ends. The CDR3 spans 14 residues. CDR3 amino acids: CASNRGTLTDTQYF. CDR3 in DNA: TGTGCCAGCAACCGGGGTACCCTCACAGATACGCAGTATTTT.

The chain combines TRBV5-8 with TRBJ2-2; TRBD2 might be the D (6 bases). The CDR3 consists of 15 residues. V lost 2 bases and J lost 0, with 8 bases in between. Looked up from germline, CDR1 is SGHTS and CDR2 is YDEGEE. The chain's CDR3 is CASSFSGPNTGELFF. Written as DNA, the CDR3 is TGTGCCAGCAGCTTTAGCGGTCCGAACACCGGGGAGCTGTTTTTT.

The CDR3 coding sequence is TGTGCCAGCAGCTTTCGGACTAGCGGGGTAGAGACCCAGTACTTC. This codes for CASSFRTSGVETQYF. This chain joins TRBV7-9 and TRBJ2-5; 12 bases fit TRBD2. The CDR3 loop spans 15 amino acids. V dropped 3 bases and J dropped 4; count of bases not matched to a gene: 3. Per germline, CDR1 SEHNR and CDR2 FQNEAQ (reference sequence).

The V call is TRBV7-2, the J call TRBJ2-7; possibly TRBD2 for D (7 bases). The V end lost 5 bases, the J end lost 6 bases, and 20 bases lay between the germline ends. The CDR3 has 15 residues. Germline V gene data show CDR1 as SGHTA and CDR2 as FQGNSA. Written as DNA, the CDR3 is TGTGCCAGCAGCCCACTCGTTGCGGGGGCTACCGAGCAGTACTTC. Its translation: CASSPLVAGATEQYF.